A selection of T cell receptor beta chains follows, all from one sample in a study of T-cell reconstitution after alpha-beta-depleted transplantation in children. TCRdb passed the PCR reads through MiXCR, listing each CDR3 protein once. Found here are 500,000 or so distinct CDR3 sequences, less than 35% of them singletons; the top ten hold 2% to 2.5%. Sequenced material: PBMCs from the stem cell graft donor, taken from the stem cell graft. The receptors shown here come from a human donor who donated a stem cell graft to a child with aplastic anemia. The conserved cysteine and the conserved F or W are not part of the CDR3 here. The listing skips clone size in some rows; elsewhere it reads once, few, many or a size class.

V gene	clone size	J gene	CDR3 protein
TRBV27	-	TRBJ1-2	ASRTGGFNYGYT
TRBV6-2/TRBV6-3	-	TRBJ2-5	ASSYGLQRPNQETQY
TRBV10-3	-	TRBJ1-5	AISSGDVNQPQH
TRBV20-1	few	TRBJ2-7	SARDRGAYEQY
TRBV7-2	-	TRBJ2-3	ASSAGQTDTQY
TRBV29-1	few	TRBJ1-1	SVEERGVNTEAF
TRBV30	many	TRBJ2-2	AWSGTSDTGELF
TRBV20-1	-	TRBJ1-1	SARGWNTEAF
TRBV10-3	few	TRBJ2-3	AISEEGNRNAQGTQY
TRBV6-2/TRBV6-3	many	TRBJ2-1	ASSRTSDSYNEQF
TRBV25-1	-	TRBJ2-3	ASSETTDTQY
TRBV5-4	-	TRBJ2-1	ASSPAGGRGSYNEQF
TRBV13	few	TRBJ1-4	ASSYRVDEKLF
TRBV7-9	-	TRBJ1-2	ASSQEAGQVGGYT
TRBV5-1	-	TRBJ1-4	ASSSGFLNNEKLF
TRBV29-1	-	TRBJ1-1	SVEVRAVNTEAF
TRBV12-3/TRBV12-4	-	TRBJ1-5	ASSPSGTNGNQPQH
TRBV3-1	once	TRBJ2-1	ASSQGAARDNEQF
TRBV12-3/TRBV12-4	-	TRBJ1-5	ASSPQGTGWDQPQH
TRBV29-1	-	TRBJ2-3	SVGRGTGSTDTQY
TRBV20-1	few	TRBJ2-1	SARVQLNEQF
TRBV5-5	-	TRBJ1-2	ASSLAAAGNYYGYT
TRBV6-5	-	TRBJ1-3	ASSYTGTGTGNTIY
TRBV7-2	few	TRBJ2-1	ASSRKAGDRDEQF